The 2 T cell receptor beta chains below come from one sample, sequenced in a study of T-cell memory formation after mild COVID-19. TCRdb reprocessed the 5' RACE reads with MiXCR, giving one entry per CDR3 protein. The data contain hundreds of thousands of distinct CDR3 sequences, roughly 25% of them singletons. The sample taken for sequencing was PBMCs or a T cell subset sorted from them (not recorded which). The receptors were sampled from an adult woman who had mild COVID-19 (a few samples of this study predate the infection). Cell type and time point are not known.

This clonotype was detected a few times. The chain combines TRBV4-3 with TRBJ1-2, with 8 bases identical to TRBD1. V was clipped by 4 bases and J by 8 bases; unmatched bases: 6. Per germline, CDR1 LGHNA and CDR2 YSLEER. The CDR3 has 13 residues. The CDR3 coding sequence is TGCGCCAGCAGCCGACAGACAGGGGACGGCTACACCTTC. Amino acid sequence: CASSRQTGDGYTF.

This sequence joins TRBV5-5 and TRBJ2-2; 10 bases match TRBD1. This CDR3 is built from 20 residues. In germline, CDR1 is SGHKS, CDR2 YYEKEE (reference sequence). The V gene end was trimmed by 3 bases and the J gene end by 0 bases; junction bases not matched to a gene: 14. The CDR3 reads CASSWGDRGRPPSNTGELFF. The CDR3 region has the DNA TGTGCCAGCAGCTGGGGAGACAGGGGGCGACCCCCTTCGAACACCGGGGAGCTGTTTTTT.